A selection of T cell receptor beta chains follows, all from one sample in a study of T-cell memory formation after mild COVID-19. A single record per CDR3 protein comes from TCRdb applying MiXCR to the 5' RACE reads. The repertoire consists of tens of thousands of distinct CDR3 sequences, with about 13% occurring once and the leading ten covering about 40%. Sequenced sample: PBMCs or a T cell subset sorted from them (not recorded which). These receptors all come from a man younger than 30 who had mild COVID-19 (a few samples of this study predate the infection). Cell type and time point are not known. The CDR3 runs from the conserved cysteine through the conserved F or W. D genes are given only for firm matches. Rows may omit the clone size; those that give it use once, few, many or a size class.

V	size	D	J	CDR3	DNA
TRBV12-5	NA	TRBD1	TRBJ2-7	CASGEFRGPSYEQYF	TGTGCTAGTGGTGAGTTCAGGGGGCCTTCCTACGAGCAGTACTTC
TRBV7-6	few	TRBD1	TRBJ2-1	CASSFGAGTDLYNEQFF	TGTGCCAGCAGCTTTGGGGCCGGGACAGACCTCTACAATGAGCAGTTCTTC
TRBV7-2	few	TRBD1	TRBJ1-1	CASSSRQGVGTEAFF	TGTGCCAGCAGCTCCAGACAGGGGGTGGGCACTGAAGCTTTCTTT
TRBV7-2	few	NA	TRBJ1-1	CASGHRNTEAFF	TGTGCCAGCGGACATCGGAACACTGAAGCTTTCTTT
TRBV7-9	few	TRBD1	TRBJ2-7	CASSPGTGIYEQYF	TGTGCCAGCAGCCCAGGGACAGGCATTTACGAGCAGTACTTC
TRBV2	few	NA	TRBJ2-7	CASSVHLDRRDEQYF	TGTGCCAGCAGTGTACACCTCGACAGGCGAGACGAGCAGTACTTC
TRBV7-6	few	NA	TRBJ2-1	CASRRLSQTPYNEQFF	TGTGCCAGCAGGAGACTGTCCCAAACCCCTTACAATGAGCAGTTCTTC
TRBV2	many	NA	TRBJ2-1	CASSGTWDWSGGEQFF	TGTGCCAGCAGCGGAACCTGGGACTGGTCTGGGGGTGAGCAGTTCTTC
TRBV15	few	NA	TRBJ1-6	CATSRVRTPNSPLHF	TGTGCCACCAGCAGAGTGAGGACACCGAATTCACCCCTCCACTTT
TRBV6-2/TRBV6-3	few	NA	TRBJ2-2	CASSYKQGRNTGELFF	TGTGCCAGCAGTTACAAGCAGGGGAGGAACACCGGGGAGCTGTTTTTT
TRBV6-2/TRBV6-3	few	TRBD1	TRBJ2-2	CASRTGDTGELFF	TGTGCCAGCAGGACAGGGGACACCGGGGAGCTGTTTTTT
TRBV7-9	NA	TRBD2	TRBJ2-5	CASSLPSGGIRETQYF	TGTGCCAGCAGCCTTCCTAGCGGGGGGATAAGAGAGACCCAGTACTTC
TRBV20-1	NA	TRBD1	TRBJ2-1	CSAPEGQDYNEQFF	TGCAGTGCCCCCGAGGGACAGGATTACAATGAGCAGTTCTTC
TRBV11-2	few	NA	TRBJ2-7	CASSFGTTTSYEQYF	TGTGCCAGCAGCTTTGGGACAACAACCTCCTACGAGCAGTACTTC
TRBV11-2	many	TRBD2	TRBJ2-3	CASTLSGGAIDTQYF	TGTGCCAGCACCCTAAGCGGGGGGGCCATAGATACGCAGTATTTT
TRBV7-9	NA	TRBD1	TRBJ2-7	CASSFRDRGSYEQYF	TGTGCCAGCAGCTTCCGGGACAGGGGGTCCTACGAGCAGTACTTC
TRBV20-1	few	TRBD2	TRBJ2-7	CSARESQRGRDYEQYF	TGCAGTGCTAGAGAATCCCAGCGGGGGCGCGACTACGAGCAGTACTTC
TRBV4-1	few	NA	TRBJ1-5	CASSQGWSGSNQPQHF	TGCGCCAGCAGCCAAGGGTGGTCAGGGAGCAATCAGCCCCAGCATTTT
TRBV29-1	NA	NA	TRBJ1-2	CRVEDGQTYGYTF	TGCAGAGTTGAAGATGGGCAGACCTATGGCTACACCTTC
TRBV5-5	NA	TRBD1	TRBJ2-7	CASSLGQGTSYEQYF	TGTGCCAGCAGCTTGGGACAGGGGACGTCCTACGAGCAGTACTTC
TRBV19	NA	TRBD1	TRBJ1-5	CASSIVPGQGFNQPQHF	TGTGCCAGTAGTATAGTGCCGGGACAGGGATTCAATCAGCCCCAGCATTTT
TRBV29-1	few	NA	TRBJ1-1	CSVEEDTNTEAFF	TGCAGCGTTGAAGAGGACACCAACACTGAAGCTTTCTTT
TRBV27	few	TRBD1	TRBJ1-6	CASGLTGNSPLHF	TGTGCCAGCGGCCTGACAGGGAATTCACCCCTCCACTTT
TRBV20-1	NA	TRBD2	TRBJ2-3	CSARSGGGATDTQYF	TGCAGTGCTAGAAGTGGCGGGGGGGCGACAGATACGCAGTATTTT
TRBV29-1	NA	TRBD2	TRBJ2-1	CSVEGRVGNEQFF	TGCAGCGTTGAGGGGAGGGTAGGGAATGAGCAGTTCTTC
TRBV7-9	NA	TRBD1	TRBJ1-2	CASSHPGTGNGYTF	TGTGCCAGCAGCCACCCGGGGACAGGGAATGGCTACACCTTC
TRBV7-6	NA	TRBD1	TRBJ1-1	CASSFRQGLNTEAFF	TGTGCCAGCAGCTTCAGACAGGGGCTTAACACTGAAGCTTTCTTT
TRBV5-8	NA	NA	TRBJ1-1	CASSLFGNTEAFF	TGTGCCAGCAGCTTGTTCGGAAACACTGAAGCTTTCTTT
TRBV4-2	NA	NA	TRBJ2-1	CASSQDSWDEQFF	TGTGCCAGCAGCCAAGATAGTTGGGATGAGCAGTTCTTC
TRBV5-1	few	NA	TRBJ2-1	CASSLAVLGDNEQFF	TGCGCCAGCAGCTTGGCGGTCCTCGGGGACAATGAGCAGTTCTTC
TRBV29-1	many	TRBD2	TRBJ2-3	CSVERAGSGDTQYF	TGCAGCGTCGAGAGAGCGGGGTCCGGAGATACGCAGTATTTT
TRBV5-1	few	NA	TRBJ1-1	CASSFRRGNTEAFF	TGCGCCAGCAGCTTTCGACGTGGGAACACTGAAGCTTTCTTT
TRBV5-5	few	NA	TRBJ2-7	CASSLERWGSYEQYF	TGTGCCAGCAGCTTGGAACGATGGGGGTCCTACGAGCAGTACTTC